This paragraph reports one T cell receptor (beta chain). The target antigen is unknown. The data are from a study of T cell responses to AZD1222 COVID-19 vaccine. Points from the study as a whole: The sample set comprised mostly white British donors with more females, and clonal diversity was possibly underestimated. The study reported that nearly half of spike-specific TCRs target unmutated variant regions. At 160-218 and 743-854, vaccine-associated CD4 TCRs were dominant, and they spanned spike. None of the repertoires were sampled until the peak T cell response had passed.

With 4 bases clipped from V and 4 bases from J, the junction kept 6 bases outside the gene matches. In germline, CDR1 is SGDLS, CDR2 YYNGEE. This CDR3 has 15 amino acids. Clones were read by immunoSEQ multiplex PCR, and TCRdb kept only the in-frame ones, dropping some. In the table there are under 150,000 clones, 70% to 90% of which are singletons. This material consisted of peripheral blood, taken on day 0 of AZD1222 vaccination. The rearrangement links TRBV9 to TRBJ1-1; 11 bases map to TRBD1. The sequence was collected from an adult in good health. The CDR3 DNA reads as TGTGCCAGCAGCCCTACGGGGACAGGGGGCACTGAAGCTTTCTTT. Translation gives CASSPTGTGGTEAFF.